This T cell receptor beta chain is from a study of shared clonotypes between healthy human individuals (dated by TCRdb to the early 2020s). Notes on the research overall: Three men and a couple of women, aged 18 to 49 years, made up the cohort. To increase sequencing depth and limit assay-specific biases, different laboratories used diverse techniques to prepare libraries and sequence TCR repertoires. Leukapheresis yielded between about 0.85 and 10 billion PBMCs per donor. For each donor, three plates each were used for CD4 naive and CD4 memory, two plates were used for CD8 naive, and one plate was used for CD8 memory. To estimate repertoire size and how much clonotype sharing occurs between individuals, the study deeply sequenced the blood TCR repertoires of about five healthy adults.

The study at large found these results: Naive subsets generally had larger estimated clonotype richness than memory subsets. Rarefaction of sorted-subset datasets indicated incomplete sequencing despite the large sequencing depth. Because the study included a small number of donors, the genetic and exposure-history diversity represented was limited. Pairwise subsampling indicated that sequencing depth was expected to affect the degree of clonotype sharing among donors. Sharing across several donors was observed for about 5% of naive CD4, about 3.2% of naive CD8, 2% to 2.5% of memory CD4, and around 0.42% of memory CD8 clonotypes. Sampling was limited to blood, and TCR repertoires in tissue likely differ from TCR repertoires in blood. Compared with non-shared clonotypes, the clonotypes found in all four sorted-subset donors had higher generation probabilities.

CD8 naive samples were CD45RO-negative cells positively selected for CCR7, giving a CD45RA+CCR7+ population that excluded TemRA cells. Donors were healthy HIV-negative adults with no recently reported acute infections or vaccinations. Every donor was a Caucasian adult residing in Nashville, Tennessee, USA. Blood was obtained by leukapheresis, after which PBMCs were separated by Ficoll-Histopaque density gradient centrifugation and cryopreserved in liquid nitrogen vapor phase. Purity and quantity of every magnetically sorted T cell population were checked by analytical flow cytometry. Each sorted fraction had its genomic DNA isolated and then quantified by UV absorbance on a Nanodrop 2000c. From a lookup of the germline V gene (reference sequence), CDR1 and CDR2 are SEHNR and FQNEAQ. Between the V and J ends, shortened by 5 bases and 4 bases respectively, the junction contains 11 bases. Reading from cysteine to phenylalanine, the CDR3 counts 13 amino acids. The retained sequence is limited to the CDR3, 39 bases, with the frame set at the first base.

Using the deep immunoSEQ assay, TCR CDR3 regions were amplified from genomic DNA by multiplex PCR. For each cell subset, the extracted genomic DNA was distributed evenly across all wells of several immunoSEQ 96-well plates, and each plate served as one replicate. For sorted subsets, each replicate PCR was loaded with 150 to 250 ng genomic DNA, equivalent to 30,000 to 35,000 T cell genomes. The purified libraries were quantified using a Qubit 3.0 fluorometer, sized with a Bioanalyzer 2100, and then quantified again using the KAPA Library Quantification kit. A separate single-read 150-cycle Illumina NextSeq 550 flow cell was used to sequence each immunoSEQ 96-well plate. Per the original workflow: Because the immunoSEQ output included only junctional sequences and no quality scores, the filtering could not be the same as the filtering used for full-length reads. To assign V/J genes and CDR3, sequences were annotated using PyIR, a Python wrapper for IgBLAST v1.9, with IMGT germline references. Any read was removed if the V/J assignment was weak (E-value above 1e-6), the CDR3 was missing, or the read contained stop codons, out-of-frame junctions, or ambiguous translated residues. V3J clonotypes were defined by identical inferred V gene, J gene, and CDR3 amino acid sequence. To compute the percentage overlap between repertoires, the number of shared unique clonotypes was divided by the size of the smaller repertoire. Three approaches were used to assess repertoire richness: RTK rarefaction, the Chao1 estimator, and Recon v2.1 estimates of unobserved clonotypes. For all TCRbeta clonotypes obtained by the gDNA method from several donors, generation probabilities were computed with OLGA. TCRdb holds this immuneACCESS table with in-frame rearrangements only. Some clones are missing; in checked studies, unresolved V genes explain under half, and the rest has no known cause. That table supplies the V and J calls and clone size; D and trimming were determined from the DNA. This sample holds some 2,000,000 clones; approximately 94% were observed only once. The ten largest clones capture around 1.1% of the sample.

A word on this clone: Its antigen has not been determined. No much larger clone is present one base from it, and per-base qualities are unavailable.

The rearranged segments are TRBV7-9 and TRBJ1-1; no D gene is confidently identified. The receptor was derived from a man aged 18-30 years in good health. The sample comprised naive CD8+ T cells sorted from blood. The sample's cell subset or site label, decoded: CD45RA+CCR7+. The bases read TGTGCCAGCAGCCCCGATTTAGGCACTGAAGCTTTCTTT. This encodes CASSPDLGTEAFF. The full variable domain, with segments outside the CDR3 supplied by the reference TRBV7-9 and TRBJ1-1 proteins, appears as DTGVSQNPRHKITKRGQNVTFRCDPISEHNRLYWYRQTLGQGPEFLTYFQNEAQLEKSRLLSDRFSAERPKGSFSTLEIQRTEQGDSAMYLCASSPDLGTEAFFGQGTRLTVV.